The 30 T cell receptor beta chains below come from one sample, sequenced in a study of early T cells in non-severe SARS-CoV-2 infection. TCRdb reprocessed the 5' RACE reads with MiXCR, giving one entry per CDR3 protein. The data contain about 40,000 distinct CDR3 sequences, over 4% of them singletons. The sequenced sample consisted of whole blood. The receptors come from an adult who was a healthcare worker with PCR-confirmed SARS-CoV-2 infection or an uninfected control (not recorded which).

The rearrangement joins TRBV20-1 to TRBJ1-6; tentatively, D is TRBD1 (6 bases). CDR1 and CDR2 from the germline V gene are DFQATT and SNEGSKA (reference sequence). The V end lost 0 bases, the J end lost 10 bases, and 19 bases lay between the germline ends. The CDR3 covers 16 residues. The CDR3 reads CSARDYGGRVSSPLHF. CDR3 in DNA: TGCAGTGCTAGAGATTATGGGGGCCGGGTGTCATCACCCCTCCACTTT.

This clonotype has a count of ten or more. The genes are TRBV5-4 and TRBJ2-1; TRBD2 matches at 7 bases. The length of the CDR3 is 13 residues. CDR1 is SGHNT, CDR2 YYREEE, per germline (reference sequence). Germline trimming cut 3 bases from V and 10 bases from J; bases unmatched to any gene: 7. As DNA, the CDR3 is TGTGCCAGCAGCTCACTTCTAGCGGTAGAGCAGTTCTTC. Residues: CASSSLLAVEQFF.

This clonotype was seen repeatedly, ten times or more. J is TRBJ1-5 and V is TRBV20-1; 7 bases fit TRBD1. Germline lookup yields CDR1 DFQATT and CDR2 SNEGSKA (reference sequence). V was pared by 5 bases and J by 6 bases, with 7 bases of the junction left unmatched. The CDR3 has 13 amino acids. The CDR3 DNA reads TGCAGTGCTTCGACAGGGTCGGGTCAGCCCCAGCATTTT. Amino acids: CSASTGSGQPQHF.

This clonotype was observed many times. V is TRBV30 and J is TRBJ2-3; 9 positions match TRBD2. Per the germline V gene, CDR1 is GTSNPN and CDR2 is SVGIG (reference sequence). With V trimmed by 2 bases and J by 4 bases, 7 bases remained unmatched. This CDR3 has 15 amino acids. CDR3 protein: CAWSPGLAMADTQYF. DNA for the CDR3: TGTGCCTGGAGTCCTGGACTAGCGATGGCAGATACGCAGTATTTT.

The chain has TRBV11-2 and TRBJ1-6; 9 nucleotides agree with TRBD1. Per germline, CDR1 SGHAT and CDR2 FQNNGV. CDR3 length: 16 amino acids. The junction had 5 bases not matched to a gene; V was cut back by 2 bases and J by 6 bases. CDR3 sequence (DNA): TGTGCCAGCAGCTTATCGACGGGACAGGGTAATTCACCCCTCCACTTT. This translates into CASSLSTGQGNSPLHF.

The CDR3 loop is CASWTDQGTGELFF. CDR3 nucleotide sequence: TGTGCCAGCTGGACCGACCAGGGCACCGGGGAGCTGTTTTTT. The chain couples TRBV19 to TRBJ2-2; D may be TRBD1 (5 bases). Germline CDR1 is LNHDA and CDR2 is SQIVND (reference sequence). The CDR3 runs to 14 residues. V lost 9 bases and J lost 4, with 15 bases in between.

This clonotype was picked up a small number of times. J is TRBJ2-7 and V is TRBV20-1, with 7 bases aligning to TRBD2. Germline V CDR1 and CDR2: DFQATT, SNEGSKA (reference sequence). CDR3 length equals 16 residues. V dropped 6 bases and J dropped 0; count of bases not matched to a gene: 14. DNA for the CDR3: TGCAGTGCCCAAGGGAGGGACGGAGGATTCTCCTACGAGCAGTACTTC. This encodes CSAQGRDGGFSYEQYF.

The rearrangement links TRBV6-2 or TRBV6-3 to TRBJ1-2, with D perhaps matching TRBD1 (5 bases). V dropped 0 bases and J dropped 0 bases, with 11 bases sitting between them. Germline CDR1 is MNHEY and CDR2 is SVGEGT. CDR3 size: 16 residues. CDR3: CASSYSDSAPNYGYTF. DNA of the CDR3: TGTGCCAGCAGTTACTCAGACAGCGCTCCTAACTATGGCTACACCTTC.

This clonotype was found a few times. CDR3 amino acids: CASSLEGEQTDTQYF. The CDR3 nucleotides are TGTGCCAGCAGCTTAGAAGGAGAACAAACAGATACGCAGTATTTT. The V gene is TRBV7-8, the J gene TRBJ2-3; D uncertain. Germline assignment: CDR1 SGHVS and CDR2 FQNEAQ. This CDR3 is 15 amino acids long. V dropped 1 base and J dropped 3 bases, with 11 bases sitting between them.

This clonotype was seen repeatedly, ten times or more. The DNA for the CDR3 is TGTGCCAGCAGCTTGGGGACAGGGGCAGATACGCAGTATTTT. Its translation is CASSLGTGADTQYF. The chain carries TRBV7-3 and TRBJ2-3; 10 bases agree with TRBD1. This CDR3 comprises 14 residues. V gave up 3 bases and J gave up 4 bases; unmatched junction bases: 1. The germline V gene encodes CDR1 SGHTA and CDR2 FQGTGA.

This clonotype was recorded many times. The chain recombines TRBV6-6 with TRBJ2-3, with D hard to call. Germline CDR1 MNHNY, CDR2 SVGAGI (reference sequence). Deletions cut 2 bases from V and 0 bases from J, with 9 bases between. The CDR3 has 15 amino acids. The CDR3 coding sequence is TGTGCCAGCAGTTACGGCAGAACTAGCACAGATACGCAGTATTTT. Its translation is CASSYGRTSTDTQYF.

A few counts support this clonotype. CDR3 region: CASSDGNYGYTF. The CDR3 coding sequence is TGCGCCAGCAGTGACGGAAACTATGGCTACACCTTC. The genes are TRBV10-2 and TRBJ1-2; D is uncertain. CDR1 is WSHSY and CDR2 is SAAADI in the germline V gene. The length of the CDR3 is 12 residues. The V gene lost 3 bases and the J gene lost 2 bases, with 4 bases spanning the gap.

This clonotype was counted ten times or more. The V gene is TRBV27, the J gene TRBJ2-7; D might be TRBD2 (7 bases). Germline lookup yields CDR1 MNHEY and CDR2 SMNVEV (reference sequence). V was trimmed by 7 bases and J by 4 bases, leaving 20 bases between them. The CDR3 covers 15 residues. CDR3 loop: CASNPEGGARYEQYF. The CDR3, as DNA: TGTGCCAGCAACCCGGAGGGGGGGGCTAGGTACGAGCAGTACTTC.

This clonotype has a count of ten or more. The CDR3 is CSARVDSVQETQYF. The CDR3 DNA follows: TGCAGTGCTAGAGTCGACAGCGTACAAGAGACCCAGTACTTC. The gene calls are TRBV20-1 and TRBJ2-5, with D maybe TRBD1 (5 bases). The CDR3 extends over 14 amino acids. Per germline, CDR1 DFQATT and CDR2 SNEGSKA (reference sequence). Between the trimmed V and J ends, which lost 1 base and 2 bases, there was a span of 11 bases.

The sample holds many counts of this clonotype. This chain uses TRBV19 with TRBJ2-1, with D possibly being TRBD1 or TRBD2 (5 bases each). The CDR3 is made up of 19 amino acids. The germline V and J ends were trimmed by 5 bases and 7 bases, with 30 bases remaining between them. CDR1 is LNHDA, CDR2 SQIVND, per germline (reference sequence). The CDR3 nucleotides are TGTGCCAGTAGTTCTATTCAGTTTTTTGGGGGAAATATAGGGAATGAGCAGTTCTTC. It encodes CASSSIQFFGGNIGNEQFF.

Worth noting for this clonotype: Possible read error: a much larger clone is one base away. This rearrangement joins TRBV6-2 or TRBV6-3 to TRBJ2-1, with a weak D call TRBD2 (5 bases). This CDR3 spans 15 amino acids. Looked up from germline, CDR1 is MNHEY and CDR2 is SVGEGT. In nucleotides, the CDR3 is TGTGCCAGCAGTTACTCCTGGACTGCCCAAGGTGAGCTGTTCTTC. Amino acid sequence: CASSYSWTAQGELFF.

This clonotype was picked up many times. V gene TRBV4-3 combines with J gene TRBJ1-3; D may be TRBD1 (6 bases). The V and J ends lost 0 bases and 2 bases respectively, with 11 bases between them. This CDR3 spans 16 amino acids. Germline assignment: CDR1 LGHNA and CDR2 YSLEER. CDR3 sequence: CASSQDSRGAGNTIYF. For the CDR3, the DNA is TGCGCCAGCAGCCAAGATAGCAGGGGTGCTGGAAACACCATATATTTT.

V and J are TRBV7-2 and TRBJ2-5; 7 bases are a match to TRBD2. This CDR3 has 18 residues. Germline CDR1 reads SGHTA; CDR2 reads FQGNSA. J lost 5 bases, V lost 2 bases, and 17 bases had no gene match. The CDR3, as DNA: TGTGCCAGCAGCTTAAGCGCTACCGGGACTACGGCGGGGGAGACCCAGTACTTC. It specifies CASSLSATGTTAGETQYF.

There are many counts of this clonotype. The chain uses TRBV6-2 or TRBV6-3 and TRBJ2-3; TRBD2 aligns across 7 bases. V lost 7 bases, J lost 2 bases, and 3 bases stayed unmatched. This CDR3 has 13 residues. Germline values: CDR1 MNHEY, CDR2 SVGEGT. CDR3 in amino acids: CASNRGVTDTQYF. The CDR3 region has the DNA TGTGCCAGCAACCGGGGGGTCACAGATACGCAGTATTTT.

At least ten counts were recorded for this clonotype. V and J are TRBV20-1 and TRBJ2-3, with D possibly being TRBD2 (5 bases). The CDR3 totals 13 residues. Germline lookup yields CDR1 DFQATT and CDR2 SNEGSKA (reference sequence). Deletions cut 6 bases from V and 3 bases from J, with 13 bases between. CDR3 sequence reads: CSAPNLATDTQYF. CDR3 DNA sequence: TGCAGTGCGCCTAATCTAGCAACAGATACGCAGTATTTT.

V usage is TRBV20-1 and J usage is TRBJ2-5; the D gene is possibly TRBD2 (6 bases). V lost 1 base to trimming and J lost 2 bases, with 11 bases between them. This CDR3 has 14 residues. Germline-derived CDR1 and CDR2 are DFQATT and SNEGSKA (reference sequence). The CDR3 DNA reads TGCAGTGCTAGAGTGGCGGGGCTACAAGAGACCCAGTACTTC. Its translation is CSARVAGLQETQYF.

This clonotype was seen a few times. The chain joins TRBV28 to TRBJ2-3, with TRBD2 identical over 8 bases. Looked up from germline, CDR1 is MDHEN and CDR2 is SYDVKM. Losses at the gene ends were 6 bases for V and 4 bases for J; bases not matched to a gene: 9. This CDR3 spans 15 amino acids. CDR3 amino acids: CASSSAGRAADTQYF. As DNA, the CDR3 is TGTGCCAGCAGCTCCGCCGGGAGGGCCGCAGATACGCAGTATTTT.

The rearrangement links TRBV4-3 to TRBJ2-2, with 7 positions matching TRBD2. V was pared by 4 bases and J by 0 bases, with 8 bases of the junction left unmatched. In germline, CDR1 is LGHNA, CDR2 YSLEER. The CDR3 is 17 residues long. The CDR3 DNA sequence: TGCGCCAGCAGCCGGGGACTACTCCCGGCGAACACCGGGGAGCTGTTTTTT. Protein product: CASSRGLLPANTGELFF.

This clonotype appeared many times. The gene calls are TRBV10-3 and TRBJ2-7, with 9 bases that match TRBD1. With V trimmed by 3 bases and J by 2 bases, 5 bases remained unmatched. Germline V lookup: CDR1 ENHRY, CDR2 SYGVKD. The CDR3 loop spans 15 amino acids. The CDR3: CAISEQGAMAYEQYF. CDR3 DNA: TGTGCCATCAGTGAACAGGGGGCTATGGCCTACGAGCAGTACTTC.

This clonotype was picked up a small number of times. The V gene is TRBV30, the J gene TRBJ2-7; D might be TRBD1 or TRBD2, each matching 5 bases. In germline, CDR1 is GTSNPN, CDR2 SVGIG (reference sequence). This CDR3 comprises 13 residues. Trimming took off 5 bases at V and 0 bases at J, with 11 bases between the two ends. CDR3 DNA sequence: TGTGCCTGGGGGGACGGATCCTCCTACGAGCAGTACTTC. Its translation: CAWGDGSSYEQYF.

This clonotype was counted ten times or more. V usage is TRBV20-1 and J usage is TRBJ2-5, with D possibly matching TRBD1 (6 bases). Germline assignment: CDR1 DFQATT and CDR2 SNEGSKA (reference sequence). Trimming removed 4 bases at V and 3 bases at J, with 12 bases between. The CDR3 runs to 13 residues. The CDR3 DNA reads as TGCAGTGCTACGGGACATATAGAAGAGACCCAGTACTTC. Protein: CSATGHIEETQYF.

In nucleotides, the CDR3 is TGCAGTGCTAGATCGGGGACCGAGACCCAGTACTTC. Translating gives CSARSGTETQYF. The genes are TRBV20-1 and TRBJ2-5; D could derive from TRBD1 or TRBD2 (5 bases each). V was shortened by 2 bases and J by 5 bases, with 9 bases between the two germline ends. The CDR3 loop spans 12 amino acids. Per the germline V gene, CDR1 is DFQATT and CDR2 is SNEGSKA (reference sequence).

As concerns this clonotype: The junction departs from the called germline gene at one end, perhaps through a read error. The chain has TRBV11-2 and TRBJ2-1, with TRBD2 matching over 9 bases. Germline V gene lookup returns CDR1 SGHAT and CDR2 FQNNGV. The CDR3 runs to 15 residues. DNA of the CDR3: TGTGCCAGCAGCCCGCGGGAGGGCTCCTTCAATGAGCAGTTCTTC. This translates into CASSPREGSFNEQFF.

This clonotype was counted many times. The CDR3 bases are TGTGCCAGCAGCTACAGTGGCACTAATGAAAAACTGTTTTTT. Translated, it gives CASSYSGTNEKLFF. The chain combines TRBV7-9 with TRBJ1-4, with D unresolved. There are 14 residues in the CDR3. Germline V lookup: CDR1 SEHNR, CDR2 FQNEAQ (reference sequence). V was cut by 4 bases and J by 2 bases, with 8 bases left in between.

J is TRBJ2-1 and V is TRBV5-6, with D perhaps TRBD1 (7 bases). V gave up 3 bases and J gave up 8 bases, with 15 bases separating them. CDR3 length: 14 residues. Germline V gene lookup returns CDR1 SGHDT and CDR2 YYEEEE. Written as DNA, the CDR3 is TGTGCCAGCAGCTCAGGGGGGTTAATCGATGAGCAGTTCTTC. Its protein product is CASSSGGLIDEQFF.